These 2 T cell receptor beta chains were all obtained from the same sample, sequenced in a study of blood T cell repertoires in COVID-19. Produced via immunoSEQ multiplex PCR; TCRdb's table is partial and in-frame only. The sample has some 500,000 clones, roughly 90% seen once. The sequenced material came from PBMCs or T cells enriched from blood (not recorded which). The source is a woman aged 40 to 50 who had recovered from COVID-19.

The gene calls are TRBV2 and TRBJ2-1, with D possibly matching TRBD1 (6 bases). Germline CDR1 reads SNHLY; CDR2 reads FYNNEI. The CDR3 contains 12 residues. The V gene lost 7 bases and the J gene lost 7 bases, with 11 bases spanning the gap. For the CDR3, the DNA is TGTGCCAGCATTTTACAGGGAAATGAGCAGTTCTTC. Encoded protein: CASILQGNEQFF.

The chain combines TRBV3-1 (or the pseudogene TRBV3-2) with TRBJ1-1, with 8 bases that match TRBD1. The V gene end was trimmed by 1 base and the J gene end by 4 bases; junction bases not matched to a gene: 8. The CDR3 is 16 residues long. CDR1 is LGHDT and CDR2 is YNNKEL in the germline V gene (reference sequence). CDR3 bases: TGTGCCAGCAGCCAAGTTACGGGACAGGCGATCACTGAAGCTTTCTTT. Protein product: CASSQVTGQAITEAFF.